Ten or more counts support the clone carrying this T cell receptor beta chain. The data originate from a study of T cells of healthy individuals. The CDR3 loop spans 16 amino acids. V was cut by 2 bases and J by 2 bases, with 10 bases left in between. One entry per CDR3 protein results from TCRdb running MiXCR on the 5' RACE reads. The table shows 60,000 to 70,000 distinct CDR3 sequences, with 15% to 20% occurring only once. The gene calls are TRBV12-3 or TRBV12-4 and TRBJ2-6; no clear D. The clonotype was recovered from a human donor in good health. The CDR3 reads CASSLLVQAGANVLTF. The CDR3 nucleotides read TGTGCCAGCAGTTTATTGGTCCAGGCTGGGGCCAACGTCCTGACTTTC.